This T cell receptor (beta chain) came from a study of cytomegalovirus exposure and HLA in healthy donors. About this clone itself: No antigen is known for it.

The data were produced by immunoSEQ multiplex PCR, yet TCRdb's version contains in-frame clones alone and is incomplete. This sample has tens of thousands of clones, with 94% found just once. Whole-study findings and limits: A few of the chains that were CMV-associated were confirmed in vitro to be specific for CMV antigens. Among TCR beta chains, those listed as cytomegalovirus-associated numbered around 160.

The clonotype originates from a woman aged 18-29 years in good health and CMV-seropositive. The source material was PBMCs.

This CDR3 reads CASSGMGGNQPQHF. As DNA, the CDR3 is TGTGCCAGCTCGGGGATGGGGGGGAATCAGCCCCAGCATTTT. The chain has TRBV18 and TRBJ1-5; D is perhaps TRBD1 (5 bases). The ends were cut back, 6 bases at V and 4 bases at J, with 13 bases in the middle. This CDR3 region has 14 residues. Germline CDR1 is KGHSH and CDR2 is LQKENI.